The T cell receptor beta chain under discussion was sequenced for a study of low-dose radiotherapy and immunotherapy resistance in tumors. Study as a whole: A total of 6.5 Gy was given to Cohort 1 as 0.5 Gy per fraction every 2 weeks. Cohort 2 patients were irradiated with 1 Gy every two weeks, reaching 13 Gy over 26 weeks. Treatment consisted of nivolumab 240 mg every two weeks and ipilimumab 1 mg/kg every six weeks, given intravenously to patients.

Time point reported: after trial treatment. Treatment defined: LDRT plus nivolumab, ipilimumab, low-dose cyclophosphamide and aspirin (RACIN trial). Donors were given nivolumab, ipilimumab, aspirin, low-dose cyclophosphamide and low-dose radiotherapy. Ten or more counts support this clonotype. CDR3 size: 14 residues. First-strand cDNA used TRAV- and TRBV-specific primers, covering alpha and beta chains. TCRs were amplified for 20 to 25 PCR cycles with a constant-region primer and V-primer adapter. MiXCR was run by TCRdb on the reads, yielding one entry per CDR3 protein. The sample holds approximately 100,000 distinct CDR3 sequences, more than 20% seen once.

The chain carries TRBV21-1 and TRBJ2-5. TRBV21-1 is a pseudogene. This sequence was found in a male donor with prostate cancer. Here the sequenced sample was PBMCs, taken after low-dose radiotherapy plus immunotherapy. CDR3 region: CASSKTRIEETQYF. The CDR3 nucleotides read TGTGCCAGCAGCAAAACACGGATAGAAGAGACCCAGTACTTC.